The subject of this entry is one T cell receptor beta chain. The antigen it binds to is not known. No base qualities exist here, and no much larger clone lies one base off it. This record comes from a study of T cell responses to AZD1222 COVID-19 vaccine (dated by TCRdb to the early 2020s). Notes on the research overall: Because spike-specific TCR depth and breadth did not differ between the two schedules, AZD1222 recipients who got a second dose at roughly 4 weeks were pooled with those who got a second dose at roughly 12 weeks. A total of just over 230 trial participants underwent TCR sequencing, of whom some 210 received two doses of AZD1222 and about 26 received two doses of the MenACWY control vaccine. Enrollment into the trials was organized by age into subgroups of 18-55, 56-69 and 70-plus years, and those subgroups contained approximately 150, 30 and 60 TCR-sequenced participants, respectively.

The CDR3 regions of human TCRbeta chains were analyzed by immunosequencing. As for the authors' bioinformatics: TCRs in the repertoires were matched against a reference library of SARS-CoV-2-specific TCRs that had been generated with the MIRA antigen-specificity platform. Breadth was defined as the fraction of unique TCRs that were SARS-CoV-2-associated, and depth was defined as the fraction of total T cells that were SARS-CoV-2-associated. Using the MIRA data, each spike-specific TCR was assigned both to the spike region to which the TCR was reactive and to a CD4 or CD8 class. Log10-transformed breadth and depth values were compared by one-way ANOVA with Sidak's multiple comparisons tests. As stored in TCRdb, this immuneACCESS dataset retains in-frame rearrangements with V and J assigned. A fraction of the clones does not appear; measured against another copy, unresolved V genes explain less than half of the discrepancy, and the remainder lacks a known reason. V and J calls and clone size are as listed in that table; D and trimming were resolved from the DNA. The sample table lists 100,000 or so clones, 90% of them with a count of one. The ten largest clonotypes hold under 1.5% of the sample.

According to the study, the label for this sample's time point signals: baseline before first vaccination. Vaccinee samples were obtained from the UK trials COV001 and COV002, which included a single-blind randomized controlled phase 2/3 trial of AZD1222 (ChAdOx1 nCoV-19) in healthy adults. Trial participant PBMC samples were collected at day 0 and day 28 after the second dose for TCRbeta chain sequencing. In the germline V gene (reference sequence), CDR1 corresponds to MNHEY and CDR2 to SMNVEV. Trimming takes 3 bases from V and 4 bases from J, and the germline ends sit 10 bases apart. The CDR3 numbers 14 residues from cysteine through phenylalanine. Only the CDR3 portion is preserved as DNA: 42 bases, with reading frame beginning at the first base. Beyond this particular receptor, the publication reports: The vaccine-associated CD4 TCRs covered the entire spike protein, and the dominant responses fell in regions 160-218 and 743-854. Nearly half of unique spike-specific TCRs reportedly recognized epitopes outside regions mutated in the B.1.351 and B.1.1.7 variants. After two AZD1222 doses, both the breadth and the depth of spike-specific TCRs were significantly higher than at day 0 and than in MenACWY recipients. Participants were mostly white British and included more females than males, and it was suggested by the authors that clonal diversity may have been underestimated. Only a handful of AZD1222 recipients were SARS-CoV-2 seropositive at baseline, limiting conclusions about previously exposed vaccinees. No day 14 peak-response samples were available, so repertoires were characterized only after the peak T cell response. In the small 56-69-year group, the increase in depth fell short of significance, most likely because of low power.

The TCR originated in an adult in good health. The starting material was peripheral blood, obtained on day 0 of AZD1222 vaccination. The V gene is TRBV27 and the J gene is TRBJ1-3; the D gene assignment is ambiguous. The bases read TGTGCCAGCAGTTTTGATGGCGGCGGAAACACCATATATTTT. It translates as CASSFDGGGNTIYF.